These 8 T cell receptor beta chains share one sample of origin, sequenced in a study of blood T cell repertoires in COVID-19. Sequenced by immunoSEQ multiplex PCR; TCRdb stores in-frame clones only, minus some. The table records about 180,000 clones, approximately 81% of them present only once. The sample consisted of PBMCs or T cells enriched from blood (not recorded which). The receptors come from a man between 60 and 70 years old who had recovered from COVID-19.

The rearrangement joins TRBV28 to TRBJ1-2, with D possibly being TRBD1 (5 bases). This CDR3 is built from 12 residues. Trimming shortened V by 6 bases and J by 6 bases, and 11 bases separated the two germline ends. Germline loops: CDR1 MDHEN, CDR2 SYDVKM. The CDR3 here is CASRSGLDGYTF. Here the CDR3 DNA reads TGTGCCAGCAGGTCAGGGTTGGATGGCTACACCTTC.

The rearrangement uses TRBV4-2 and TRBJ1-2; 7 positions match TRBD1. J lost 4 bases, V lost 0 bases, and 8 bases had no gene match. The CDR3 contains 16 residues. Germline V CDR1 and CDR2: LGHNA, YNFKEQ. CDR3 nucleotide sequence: TGTGCCAGCAGCCAAGATTTGTTAGGGGGCGGCTATGGCTACACCTTC. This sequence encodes CASSQDLLGGGYGYTF.

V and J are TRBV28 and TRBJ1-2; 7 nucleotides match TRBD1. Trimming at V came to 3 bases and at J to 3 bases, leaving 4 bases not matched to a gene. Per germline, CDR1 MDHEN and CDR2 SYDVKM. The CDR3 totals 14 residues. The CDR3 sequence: CASSFAGTDYGYTF. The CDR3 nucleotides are TGTGCCAGCAGTTTCGCCGGGACAGACTATGGCTACACCTTC.

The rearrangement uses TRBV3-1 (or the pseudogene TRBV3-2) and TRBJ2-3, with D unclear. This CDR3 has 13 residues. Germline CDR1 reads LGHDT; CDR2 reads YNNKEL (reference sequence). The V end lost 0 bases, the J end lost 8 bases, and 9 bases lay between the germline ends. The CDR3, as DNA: TGTGCCAGCAGCCAAGATGCGAGGAGTACGCAGTATTTT. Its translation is CASSQDARSTQYF.

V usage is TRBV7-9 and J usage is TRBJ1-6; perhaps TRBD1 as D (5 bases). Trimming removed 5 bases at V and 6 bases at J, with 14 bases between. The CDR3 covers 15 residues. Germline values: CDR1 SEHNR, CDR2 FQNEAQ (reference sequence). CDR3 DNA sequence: TGTGCCAGCAGCCTCCGATGGGGCTCTAATTCACCCCTCCACTTT. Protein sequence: CASSLRWGSNSPLHF.

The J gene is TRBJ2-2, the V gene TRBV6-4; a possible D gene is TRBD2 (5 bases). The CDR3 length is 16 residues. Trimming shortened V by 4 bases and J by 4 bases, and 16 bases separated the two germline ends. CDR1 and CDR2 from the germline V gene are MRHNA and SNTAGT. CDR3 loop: CASSALSGSLTGELFF. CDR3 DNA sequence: TGTGCCAGCAGTGCGCTATCGGGGAGTCTCACCGGGGAGCTGTTTTTT.

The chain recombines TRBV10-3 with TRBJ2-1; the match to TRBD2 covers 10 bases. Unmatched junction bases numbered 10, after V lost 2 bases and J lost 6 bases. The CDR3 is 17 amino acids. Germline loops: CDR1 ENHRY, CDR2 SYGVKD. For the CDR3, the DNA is TGTGCCATCAGTGAGCCTACTCTAGCGGGAGTGAGCAATGAGCAGTTCTTC. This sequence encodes CAISEPTLAGVSNEQFF.

This CDR3 reads CASSPRGGRDQPQHF. For the CDR3, the DNA is TGTGCCAGCAGCCCCCGGGGGGGGCGCGATCAGCCCCAGCATTTT. The rearrangement joins TRBV11-2 to TRBJ1-5; D may be TRBD1 (6 bases). The germline V gene has CDR1 SGHAT and CDR2 FQNNGV. Trimming shortened V by 5 bases and J by 5 bases, and 16 bases separated the two germline ends. The CDR3 runs to 15 residues. Supplemented by reference TRBV11-2 and TRBJ1-5, the full variable domain reads EAGVAQSPRYKIIEKRQSVAFWCNPISGHATLYWYQQILGQGPKLLIQFQNNGVVDDSQLPKDRFSAERLKGVDSTLKIQPAKLEDSAVYLCASSPRGGRDQPQHFGDGTRLSIL.